A selection of T cell receptor beta chains follows, all from one sample in a study of beta chain features in type 1 diabetes. The method was immunoSEQ multiplex PCR; TCRdb's version includes in-frame clones alone and lacks a portion of them. The sample has fewer than 300,000 clones, about 20% seen once. The sequenced sample consisted of naive CD4+ T cells from blood. The receptors stem from a woman in her thirties or forties with type 1 diabetes. The CDR3 runs from the conserved cysteine through the conserved F or W. The D gene is left open where the match is weak. Clone size is stated in some rows and not others, as once, few, many or a class when expanded.

J gene	V gene	D gene	clone size	CDR3 length	CDR3 protein	CDR3 DNA
TRBJ2-7	TRBV6-5	NA	few	14	CASRLTSPGYEQYF	TGTGCCAGCAGACTAACTAGCCCAGGCTACGAGCAGTACTTC
TRBJ2-5	TRBV7-2	TRBD1	few	15	CASSQQGVEGETQYF	TGTGCCAGCAGCCAACAGGGGGTTGAGGGAGAGACCCAGTACTTC
TRBJ2-5	TRBV5-1	NA	few	14	CASSSTLGPETQYF	TGCGCCAGCAGCTCGACACTAGGCCCAGAGACCCAGTACTTC
TRBJ1-2	TRBV5-6	TRBD1	NA	14	CASSLATGNYGYTF	TGTGCCAGCAGCTTAGCGACAGGGAACTATGGCTACACCTTC
TRBJ2-3	TRBV15	TRBD2	NA	20	CATSREISSGGPHSTDTQYF	TGTGCCACCAGCAGAGAGATATCTAGCGGGGGGCCACACAGCACAGATACGCAGTATTTT
TRBJ1-5	TRBV19	TRBD1	NA	15	CASSSGQGVDQPQHF	TGTGCCAGTAGTTCCGGACAGGGAGTGGACCAGCCCCAGCATTTT
TRBJ2-3	TRBV19	TRBD2	few	14	CASSSASGRDTQYF	TGTGCCAGTAGTTCGGCTAGCGGGAGAGATACGCAGTATTTT
TRBJ1-1	TRBV7-8	NA	few	14	CASSLVGRDTEAFF	TGTGCCAGCAGCTTAGTCGGCAGGGACACTGAAGCTTTCTTT
TRBJ2-4	TRBV5-1	TRBD2	NA	14	CASSSTSGIDIQYF	TGCGCCAGCAGCTCGACTAGCGGGATAGACATTCAGTACTTC
TRBJ2-7	TRBV18	NA	few	13	CASSLGQIYEQYF	TGTGCCAGCTCACTCGGACAGATCTACGAGCAGTACTTC
TRBJ2-2	TRBV5-1	TRBD2	few	16	CASSSAGGLNTGELFF	TGCGCCAGCAGCTCAGCGGGGGGGCTCAACACCGGGGAGCTGTTTTTT
TRBJ1-4	TRBV5-1	NA	few	14	CASSQGQKNEKLFF	TGCGCCAGCAGCCAAGGACAGAAGAATGAAAAACTGTTTTTT
TRBJ2-1	TRBV11-2	TRBD2	few	16	CASSLEAAGGRGEQFF	TGTGCCAGCAGCTTAGAAGCAGCGGGAGGGAGGGGTGAGCAGTTCTTC
TRBJ2-3	TRBV29-1	TRBD2	few	13	CSGGGSGPDTQYF	TGCAGCGGGGGGGGATCGGGGCCAGATACGCAGTATTTT
TRBJ1-1	TRBV11-2	TRBD1	NA	13	CASSSPGQGRAFF	TGTGCCAGCAGCTCGCCGGGACAGGGCAGAGCTTTCTTT
TRBJ2-1	TRBV29-1	TRBD2	NA	13	CSEGTSGHGEQFF	TGCAGCGAAGGGACTAGTGGGCACGGGGAGCAGTTCTTC
TRBJ1-1	TRBV7-2	NA	few	12	CASSPRHRDAFF	TGTGCCAGCAGCCCTAGGCACAGGGACGCTTTCTTT
TRBJ2-1	TRBV9	NA	NA	15	CASSVTQASYNEQFF	TGTGCCAGCAGCGTCACTCAGGCCTCCTACAATGAGCAGTTCTTC
TRBJ2-3	TRBV12-5	NA	NA	17	CASGLVLGGGDPDTQYF	TGTGCTAGTGGTTTGGTACTTGGAGGGGGCGACCCAGATACGCAGTATTTT
TRBJ2-7	TRBV28	NA	NA	12	CASSLRLYEQYF	TGTGCCAGCAGTTTGAGACTCTACGAGCAGTACTTC
TRBJ1-6	TRBV4-3	NA	few	15	CASSQVGSGDSPLHF	TGCGCCAGCAGCCAAGTCGGGTCCGGAGATTCACCCCTCCACTTT
TRBJ2-7	TRBV15	NA	few	14	CATSRLHTSEEQYF	TGTGCCACCAGCCGTCTTCATACGTCAGAAGAGCAGTACTTC
TRBJ2-1	TRBV4-3	TRBD1	NA	14	CASSQDRGRNEQFF	TGCGCCAGCAGCCAGGACAGGGGGCGTAATGAGCAGTTCTTC
TRBJ2-7	TRBV7-9	TRBD1	few	16	CASSAGQGGVREEQYF	TGTGCCAGCAGCGCCGGACAGGGGGGAGTGCGCGAGGAGCAGTACTTC
TRBJ1-1	TRBV9	NA	NA	15	CASSSLDPRDTEAFF	TGTGCCAGCAGCTCCCTCGACCCTCGGGACACTGAAGCTTTCTTT
TRBJ2-5	TRBV29-1	TRBD2	NA	14	CSVDLAGVRETQYF	TGCAGCGTCGATTTAGCGGGAGTCCGAGAGACCCAGTACTTC